This TCR beta chain was sequenced for a study of CD8+ T cells in alopecia areata. The overall study: Treatment comprised oral tofacitinib, 5 to 10 mg twice daily, in treated patients. Overall study findings and caveats: Numerous expanded lesional clones remained in scalp and blood during tofacitinib. Scalp clonality decreased significantly with tofacitinib, and so did expanded CD8+ clones among the top 100.

Details on this clone: Its cognate antigen is unknown. This CDR3 is also generated by other DNA sequences in the sample.

The germline gives CDR1 SGHRS, CDR2 YFSETQ. The CDR3 consists of 15 residues. V shed 0 bases and J shed 1 base, with 9 bases lying between them. The treatment denotes: oral pan-JAK inhibitor, 5-10 mg twice daily. RNA was extracted and reverse transcribed into cDNA as the sequencing template. The method was immunoSEQ multiplex PCR; TCRdb's version includes in-frame clones alone and lacks a portion of them. The sample carries about 300,000 clones, roughly 60% recorded once. The origin of this receptor is a human donor with alopecia areata. The input for sequencing was CD4+ T cells sorted from blood, taken at week 24, from a patient treated with tofacitinib. This rearrangement joins TRBV5-1 to TRBJ2-3, with D unresolved. The CDR3 coding sequence is TGCGCCAGCAGCTTGGACGGCAGAGGCACAGATACGCAGTATTTT. Translated: CASSLDGRGTDTQYF. Full variable domain (rest looked up from reference TRBV5-1 and TRBJ2-3): KAGVTQTPRYLIKTRGQQVTLSCSPISGHRSVSWYQQTPGQGLQFLFEYFSETQRNKGNFPGRFSGRQFSNSRSEMNVSTLELGDSALYLCASSLDGRGTDTQYFGPGTRLTVL.